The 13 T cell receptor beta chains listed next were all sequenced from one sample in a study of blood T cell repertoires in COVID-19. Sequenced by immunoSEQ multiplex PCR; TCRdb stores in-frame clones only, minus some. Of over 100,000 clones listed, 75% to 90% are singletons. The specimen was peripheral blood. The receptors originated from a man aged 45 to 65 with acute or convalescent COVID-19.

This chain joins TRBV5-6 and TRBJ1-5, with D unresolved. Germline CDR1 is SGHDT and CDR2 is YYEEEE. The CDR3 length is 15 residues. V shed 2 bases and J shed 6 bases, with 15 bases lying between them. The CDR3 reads CASSFSGRRSQPQHF. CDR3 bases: TGTGCCAGCAGCTTTAGTGGGAGACGGAGTCAGCCCCAGCATTTT. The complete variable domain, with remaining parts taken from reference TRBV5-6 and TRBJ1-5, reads DAGVTQSPTHLIKTRGQQVTLRCSPKSGHDTVSWYQQALGQGPQFIFQYYEEEERQRGNFPDRFSGHQFPNYSSELNVNALLLGDSALYLCASSFSGRRSQPQHFGDGTRLSIL.

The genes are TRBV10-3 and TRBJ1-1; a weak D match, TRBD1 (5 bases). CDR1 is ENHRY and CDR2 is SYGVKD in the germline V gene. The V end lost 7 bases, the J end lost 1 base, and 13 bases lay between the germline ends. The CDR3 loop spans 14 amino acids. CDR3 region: CAIMKDMPNTEAFF. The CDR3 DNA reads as TGTGCCATCATGAAGGACATGCCGAACACTGAAGCTTTCTTT.

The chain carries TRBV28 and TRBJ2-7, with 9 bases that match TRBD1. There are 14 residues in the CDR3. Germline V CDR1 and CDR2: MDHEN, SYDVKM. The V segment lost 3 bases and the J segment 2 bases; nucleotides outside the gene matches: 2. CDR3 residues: CASSFGTGPYEQYF. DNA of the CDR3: TGTGCCAGCAGTTTCGGGACAGGGCCCTACGAGCAGTACTTC.

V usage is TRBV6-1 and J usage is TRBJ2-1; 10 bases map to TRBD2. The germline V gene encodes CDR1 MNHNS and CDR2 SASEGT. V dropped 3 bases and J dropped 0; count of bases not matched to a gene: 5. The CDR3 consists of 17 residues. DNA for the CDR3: TGTGCCAGCAGTGACCTACTAGCGGGGTACTCCTACAATGAGCAGTTCTTC. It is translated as CASSDLLAGYSYNEQFF.

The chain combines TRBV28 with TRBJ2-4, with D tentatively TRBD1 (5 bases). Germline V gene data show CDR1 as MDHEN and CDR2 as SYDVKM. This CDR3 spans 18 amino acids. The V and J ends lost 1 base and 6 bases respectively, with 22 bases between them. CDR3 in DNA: TGTGCCAGCAGTTTATCTCCCTTTCCGGGTCCTAGGGGAAACATTCAGTACTTC. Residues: CASSLSPFPGPRGNIQYF.

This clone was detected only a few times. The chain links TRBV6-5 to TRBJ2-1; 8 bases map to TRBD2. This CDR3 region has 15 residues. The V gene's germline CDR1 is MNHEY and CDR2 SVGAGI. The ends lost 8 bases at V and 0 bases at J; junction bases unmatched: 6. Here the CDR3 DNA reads TGTGCCAGCTTCCAGCGGGAGTCCTCCTACAATGAGCAGTTCTTC. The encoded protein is CASFQRESSYNEQFF.

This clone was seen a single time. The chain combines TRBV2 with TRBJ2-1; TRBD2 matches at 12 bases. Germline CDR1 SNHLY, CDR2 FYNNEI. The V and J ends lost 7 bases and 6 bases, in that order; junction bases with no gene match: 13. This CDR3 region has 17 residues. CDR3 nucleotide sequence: TGTGCCAGCAAGCGAGCTAGCGGGAGGGGGGGCCTCAATGAGCAGTTCTTC. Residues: CASKRASGRGGLNEQFF.

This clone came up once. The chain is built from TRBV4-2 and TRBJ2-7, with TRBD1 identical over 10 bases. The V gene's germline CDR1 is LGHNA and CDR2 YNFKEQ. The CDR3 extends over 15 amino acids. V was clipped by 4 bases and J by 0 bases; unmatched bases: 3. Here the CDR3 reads CASSPDRGPSYEQYF. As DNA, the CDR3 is TGTGCCAGCAGCCCCGACAGGGGGCCCTCCTACGAGCAGTACTTC.

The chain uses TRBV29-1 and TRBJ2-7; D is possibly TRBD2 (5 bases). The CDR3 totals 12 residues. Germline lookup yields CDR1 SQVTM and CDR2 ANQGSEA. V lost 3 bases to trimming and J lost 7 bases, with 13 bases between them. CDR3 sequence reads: CSVEGRGGEQYF. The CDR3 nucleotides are TGCAGCGTTGAGGGTAGAGGAGGAGAGCAGTACTTC.

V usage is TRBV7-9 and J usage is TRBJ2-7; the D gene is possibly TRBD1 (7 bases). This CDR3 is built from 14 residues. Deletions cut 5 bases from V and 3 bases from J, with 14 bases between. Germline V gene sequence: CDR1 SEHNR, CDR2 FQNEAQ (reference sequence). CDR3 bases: TGTGCCAGCAGCCCCCAGGGGGGCAGCTACGAGCAGTACTTC. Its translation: CASSPQGGSYEQYF.

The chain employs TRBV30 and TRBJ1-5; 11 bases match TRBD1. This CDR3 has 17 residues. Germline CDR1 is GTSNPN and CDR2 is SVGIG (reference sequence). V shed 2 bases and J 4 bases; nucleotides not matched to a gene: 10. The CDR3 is CAWSRDWDRGVNQPQHF. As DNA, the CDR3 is TGTGCCTGGAGTAGGGACTGGGACAGGGGGGTAAATCAGCCCCAGCATTTT.

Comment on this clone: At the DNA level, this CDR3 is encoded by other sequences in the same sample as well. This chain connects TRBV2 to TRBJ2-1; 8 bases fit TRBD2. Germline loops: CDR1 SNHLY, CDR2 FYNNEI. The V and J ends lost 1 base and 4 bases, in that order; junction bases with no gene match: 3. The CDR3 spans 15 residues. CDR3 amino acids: CASSEVAGYYNEQFF. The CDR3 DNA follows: TGTGCCAGCAGTGAAGTAGCGGGATATTACAATGAGCAGTTCTTC.

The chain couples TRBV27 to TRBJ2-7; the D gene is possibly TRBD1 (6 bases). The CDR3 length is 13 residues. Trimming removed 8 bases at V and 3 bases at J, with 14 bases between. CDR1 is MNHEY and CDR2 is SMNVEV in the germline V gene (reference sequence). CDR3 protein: CASGYRVDYEQYF. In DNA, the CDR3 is TGTGCCAGCGGGTACAGGGTGGACTACGAGCAGTACTTC.